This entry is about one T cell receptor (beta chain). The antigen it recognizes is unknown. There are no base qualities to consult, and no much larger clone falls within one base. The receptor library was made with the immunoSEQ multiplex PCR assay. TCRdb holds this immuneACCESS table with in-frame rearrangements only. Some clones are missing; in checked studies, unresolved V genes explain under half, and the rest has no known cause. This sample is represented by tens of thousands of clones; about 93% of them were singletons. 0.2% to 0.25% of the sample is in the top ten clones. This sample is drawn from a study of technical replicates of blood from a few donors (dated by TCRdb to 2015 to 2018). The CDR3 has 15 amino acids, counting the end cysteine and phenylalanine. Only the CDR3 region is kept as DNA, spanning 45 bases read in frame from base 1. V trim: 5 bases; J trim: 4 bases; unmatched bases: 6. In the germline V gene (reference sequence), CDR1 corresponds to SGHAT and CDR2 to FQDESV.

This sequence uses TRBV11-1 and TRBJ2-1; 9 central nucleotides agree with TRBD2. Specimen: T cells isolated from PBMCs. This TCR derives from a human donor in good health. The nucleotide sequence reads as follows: TGTGCCAGCAGCCTTAGCGGGAGTAGGTACAATGAGCAGTTCTTC. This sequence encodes CASSLSGSRYNEQFF. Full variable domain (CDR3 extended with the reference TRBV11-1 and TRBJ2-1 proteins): EAEVAQSPRYKITEKSQAVAFWCDPISGHATLYWYRQILGQGPELLVQFQDESVVDDSQLPKDRFSAERLKGVDSTLKIQPAELGDSAMYLCASSLSGSRYNEQFFGPGTRLTVL.